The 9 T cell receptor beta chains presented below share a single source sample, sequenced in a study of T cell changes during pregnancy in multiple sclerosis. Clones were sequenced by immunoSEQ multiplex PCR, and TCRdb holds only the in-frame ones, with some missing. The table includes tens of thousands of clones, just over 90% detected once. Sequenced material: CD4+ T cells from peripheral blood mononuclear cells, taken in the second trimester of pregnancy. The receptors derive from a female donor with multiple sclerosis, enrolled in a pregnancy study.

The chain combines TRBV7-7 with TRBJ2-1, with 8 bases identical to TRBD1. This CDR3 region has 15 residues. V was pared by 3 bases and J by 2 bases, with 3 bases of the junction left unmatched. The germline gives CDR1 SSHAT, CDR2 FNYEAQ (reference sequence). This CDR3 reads CASSFGTGTYNEQFF. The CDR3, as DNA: TGTGCCAGCAGCTTCGGGACAGGTACCTACAATGAGCAGTTCTTC.

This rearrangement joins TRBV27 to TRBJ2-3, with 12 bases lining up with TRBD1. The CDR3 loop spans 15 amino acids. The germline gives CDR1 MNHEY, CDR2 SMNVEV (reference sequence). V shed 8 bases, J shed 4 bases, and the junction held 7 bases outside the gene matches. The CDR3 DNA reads TGTGCCAGCTGCTCCGGGACAGGGGGCCCAGATACGCAGTATTTT. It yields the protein CASCSGTGGPDTQYF.

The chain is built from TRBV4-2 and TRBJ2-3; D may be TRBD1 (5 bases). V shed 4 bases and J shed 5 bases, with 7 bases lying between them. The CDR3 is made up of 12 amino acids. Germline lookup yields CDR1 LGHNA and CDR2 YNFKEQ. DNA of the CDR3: TGTGCCAGCAGCCTTCAGGGAGATACGCAGTATTTT. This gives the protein CASSLQGDTQYF.

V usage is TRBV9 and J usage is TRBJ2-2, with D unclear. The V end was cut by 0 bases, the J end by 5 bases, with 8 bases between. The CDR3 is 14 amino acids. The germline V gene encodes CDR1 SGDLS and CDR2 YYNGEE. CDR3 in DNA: TGTGCCAGCAGCGTAGTTTACTATACCGGGGAGCTGTTTTTT. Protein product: CASSVVYYTGELFF.

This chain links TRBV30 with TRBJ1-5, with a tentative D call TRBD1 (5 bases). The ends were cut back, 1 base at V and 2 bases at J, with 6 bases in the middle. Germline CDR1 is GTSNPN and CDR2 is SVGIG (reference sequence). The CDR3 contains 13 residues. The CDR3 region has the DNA TGTGCCTGGAGTGGGGGGGGCAATCAGCCCCAGCATTTT. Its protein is CAWSGGGNQPQHF.

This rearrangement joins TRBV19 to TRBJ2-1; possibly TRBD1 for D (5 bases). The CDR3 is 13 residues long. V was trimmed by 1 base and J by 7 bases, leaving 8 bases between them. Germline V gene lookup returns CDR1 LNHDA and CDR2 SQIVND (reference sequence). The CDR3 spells CASSIGNRNEQFF. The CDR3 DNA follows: TGTGCCAGTAGTATAGGCAACAGGAATGAGCAGTTCTTC.

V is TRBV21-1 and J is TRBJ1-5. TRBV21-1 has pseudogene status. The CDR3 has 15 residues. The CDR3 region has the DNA TGTGCCAGCAGCAATGGAGGAAAGAGCAATCAGCCCCAGCATTTT. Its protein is CASSNGGKSNQPQHF.

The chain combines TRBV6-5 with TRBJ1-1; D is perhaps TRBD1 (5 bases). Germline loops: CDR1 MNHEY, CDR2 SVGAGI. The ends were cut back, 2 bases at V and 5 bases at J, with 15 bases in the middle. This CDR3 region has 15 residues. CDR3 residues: CASSYLTRGGTEAFF. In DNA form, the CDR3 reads TGTGCCAGCAGTTACCTCACTCGGGGGGGGACTGAAGCTTTCTTT.

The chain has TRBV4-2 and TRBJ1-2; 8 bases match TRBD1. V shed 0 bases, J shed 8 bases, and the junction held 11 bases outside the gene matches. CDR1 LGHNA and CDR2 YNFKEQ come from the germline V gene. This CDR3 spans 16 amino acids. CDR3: CASSQDLSQGAGGYTF. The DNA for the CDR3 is TGTGCCAGCAGCCAAGATCTGTCTCAGGGGGCGGGGGGCTACACCTTC.